The 19 T cell receptor beta chains below were found in one sample sequenced in a study of patients and donors after allogeneic stem cell transplantation. Using its own MiXCR run on the RT-PCR reads, TCRdb lists one record per CDR3 protein. This repertoire shows about a million distinct CDR3 sequences, under 20% found once; its top ten account for 5% to 6.5%. The sequenced sample was blood, either unsorted or a sorted T cell fraction (not recorded which). Receptors originate from a human donor who was either an allogeneic HSCT recipient or a stem cell or donor lymphocyte infusion donor (not recorded which). It is not recorded whose cells these are; they may come from a transplant donor.

This clonotype was observed a handful of times. This chain connects TRBV27 to TRBJ1-1, with no clear D. CDR3 length equals 13 residues. Germline V gene sequence: CDR1 MNHEY, CDR2 SMNVEV (reference sequence). The ends were cut back, 3 bases at V and 1 base at J, with 6 bases in the middle. The DNA for the CDR3 is TGTGCCAGCAGTTTTGACACGAACACTGAAGCTTTCTTT. Encoded protein: CASSFDTNTEAFF.

There are a few counts of this clonotype. This chain links TRBV6-1 with TRBJ1-1, with 11 positions matching TRBD1. V shed 5 bases, J shed 2 bases, and the junction held 10 bases outside the gene matches. Germline-derived CDR1 and CDR2 are MNHNS and SASEGT. This CDR3 is 17 amino acids long. The CDR3: CASSPPGQGVVNTEAFF. DNA for the CDR3: TGTGCCAGCAGTCCCCCGGGACAGGGGGTTGTAAACACTGAAGCTTTCTTT.

This clonotype was found a few times. V gene TRBV6-5 combines with J gene TRBJ2-7, with 11 bases fitting TRBD2. This CDR3 is built from 17 residues. Germline assignment: CDR1 MNHEY and CDR2 SVGAGI. The V gene end was trimmed by 0 bases and the J gene end by 5 bases; junction bases not matched to a gene: 9. The CDR3 nucleotides are TGTGCCAGCAGTTACTCGATATCACTAGCGGGGGCCAACGAGCAGTACTTC. It codes for CASSYSISLAGANEQYF.

This clonotype was observed a few times. The J gene is TRBJ1-6, the V gene TRBV20-1; TRBD1 might be the D (5 bases). CDR1 DFQATT and CDR2 SNEGSKA come from the germline V gene (reference sequence). The CDR3 covers 16 residues. Trimming took 0 bases from V and 5 from J, leaving 14 bases between them. The CDR3 region is CSARDGGDGNNSPLHF. CDR3 in DNA: TGCAGTGCTAGAGATGGAGGGGATGGAAATAATTCACCCCTCCACTTT.

DNA of the CDR3: TGTGCCAGCAGCGTAGGCGCGAGGACTTCCCTCGAGACCCAGTACTTC. Translating gives CASSVGARTSLETQYF. The rearrangement links TRBV9 to TRBJ2-5; D is possibly TRBD2 (5 bases). Trimming pared 0 bases from V and 5 bases from J, leaving 17 bases between. Germline CDR1 reads SGDLS; CDR2 reads YYNGEE. The length of the CDR3 is 16 residues.

The chain is built from TRBV12-3 or TRBV12-4 and TRBJ2-5; D is uncertain. Trimming took 4 bases from V and 2 from J, leaving 14 bases between them. The CDR3 length is 15 residues. This CDR3 reads CASSYRLDAQETQYF. The CDR3 DNA reads as TGTGCCAGCAGTTACCGCTTGGACGCGCAAGAGACCCAGTACTTC.

The chain is built from TRBV19 and TRBJ1-6; D is uncertain. The CDR3 spans 16 residues. Germline-derived CDR1 and CDR2 are LNHDA and SQIVND (reference sequence). Trimming took 8 bases from V and 3 from J, leaving 17 bases between them. The CDR3 region has the DNA TGTGCCAGTTCCTTCGGGGAGCCCCTCTATAATTCACCCCTCCACTTT. Translation gives CASSFGEPLYNSPLHF.

This clonotype turned up a few times. The CDR3 DNA sequence: TGTGCCAGCAGTGCGTCGGGGGCGGATACGCAGTATTTT. Translating gives CASSASGADTQYF. The gene calls are TRBV25-1 and TRBJ2-3; D may correspond to TRBD1 or TRBD2 (6 bases each). Trimming took off 4 bases at V and 6 bases at J, with 11 bases between the two ends. The CDR3 totals 13 residues. Germline CDR1 and CDR2: MGHDK and SYGVNS.

The table lists this clonotype with a few counts. This chain links TRBV12-3 or TRBV12-4 with TRBJ1-2; 9 bases match TRBD1. V dropped 5 bases and J dropped 6; count of bases not matched to a gene: 4. The CDR3 spans 13 residues. The CDR3 bases are TGTGCCAGCAGTGAACAGGGGGCGCATGGCTACACCTTC. Translated: CASSEQGAHGYTF.

The chain is built from TRBV4-2 and TRBJ2-7; 13 bases are a match to TRBD2. The CDR3 sequence is 18 residues long. Germline CDR1 reads LGHNA; CDR2 reads YNFKEQ. V was clipped by 3 bases and J by 3 bases; unmatched bases: 11. CDR3 sequence (DNA): TGTGCCAGCAGCCACCAAAAACCGGGACTAGCGGGGAACTACGAGCAGTACTTC. It yields the protein CASSHQKPGLAGNYEQYF.

This clonotype was found a few times. The V and J genes are TRBV7-3 and TRBJ2-5, with D unresolved. CDR3 length: 13 amino acids. Looked up from germline, CDR1 is SGHTA and CDR2 is FQGTGA. The V and J ends lost 4 bases and 5 bases respectively, with 11 bases between them. The CDR3 here is CASSSGVLETQYF. CDR3 sequence (DNA): TGTGCCAGCAGCTCTGGGGTTCTGGAGACCCAGTACTTC.

This clonotype was counted a few times. The chain uses TRBV29-1 and TRBJ2-1; 10 nucleotides line up with TRBD2. Unmatched junction bases numbered 7, after V lost 2 bases and J lost 3 bases. The CDR3 is 16 amino acids. In germline, CDR1 is SQVTM, CDR2 ANQGSEA. As DNA, the CDR3 is TGCAGCGTTGAATTTCCCGGACTAGCGGACTACAATGAGCAGTTCTTC. Translated, it gives CSVEFPGLADYNEQFF.

This clonotype was picked up a small number of times. The chain couples TRBV24-1 to TRBJ2-5; the match to TRBD1 covers 9 bases. The junction had 12 bases not matched to a gene; V was cut back by 9 bases and J by 5 bases. This CDR3 has 15 residues. The germline gives CDR1 KGHDR, CDR2 SFDVKD. This CDR3 reads CATSPGDREYETQYF. CDR3 bases: TGTGCCACCTCCCCAGGGGACAGGGAATATGAGACCCAGTACTTC.

The chain combines TRBV28 with TRBJ2-1; possibly TRBD2 for D (6 bases). The CDR3 is made up of 17 amino acids. Trimming removed 3 bases from V and 1 base from J, with 16 bases in between. The germline CDR1 and CDR2 sequences are MDHEN and SYDVKM. DNA of the CDR3: TGTGCCAGCAGTTTTGTGGCGGGATTTAAATCCTACAATGAGCAGTTCTTC. This encodes CASSFVAGFKSYNEQFF.

The rearrangement links TRBV15 to TRBJ2-7; 10 nucleotides align to TRBD2. CDR3 length: 13 residues. V shed 9 bases, J shed 2 bases, and the junction held 4 bases outside the gene matches. Germline V gene lookup returns CDR1 LNHNV and CDR2 YYDKDF (reference sequence). DNA of the CDR3: TGTGCCACAGCTAGCGGGAGCACCTACGAGCAGTACTTC. Its protein is CATASGSTYEQYF.

The chain has TRBV19 and TRBJ2-1; TRBD2 aligns across 10 bases. The CDR3 sequence is 15 residues long. V trimming: 5 bases; J trimming: 7 bases; junction bases outside the gene matches: 8. Germline V gene sequence: CDR1 LNHDA, CDR2 SQIVND (reference sequence). The CDR3 region is CASSPGTSVGNEQFF. The CDR3 DNA sequence: TGTGCCAGTAGTCCCGGGACTAGCGTTGGAAATGAGCAGTTCTTC.

Only a few counts were recorded for this clonotype. The gene calls are TRBV7-9 and TRBJ1-2; tentatively, D is TRBD1 (6 bases). The CDR3 is made up of 15 amino acids. CDR1 and CDR2 (germline): SEHNR, FQNEAQ (reference sequence). V was shortened by 5 bases and J by 1 base, with 14 bases between the two germline ends. CDR3 protein: CASSPTGRGNYGYTF. Written as DNA, the CDR3 is TGTGCCAGCAGCCCGACAGGACGGGGTAACTATGGCTACACCTTC.

This clonotype was detected only a few times. This chain uses TRBV5-1 with TRBJ2-1, with a tentative D call TRBD2 (6 bases). V was pared by 4 bases and J by 8 bases, with 19 bases between. Germline-derived CDR1 and CDR2 are SGHRS and YFSETQ. CDR3 length: 15 residues. The CDR3 region has the DNA TGCGCCAGCAGCAGGGACGGACCGCGCGGGGATGAGCAGTTCTTC. Its translation: CASSRDGPRGDEQFF.

V is TRBV10-3 and J is TRBJ2-3; no definite D call. V was trimmed by 0 bases and J by 2 bases, leaving 15 bases between them. CDR1 and CDR2 (germline): ENHRY, SYGVKD. The CDR3 sequence is 17 residues long. CDR3 region: CAISESKSQPSTDTQYF. The CDR3 nucleotides read TGTGCCATCAGTGAGTCGAAAAGCCAGCCATCCACAGATACGCAGTATTTT.